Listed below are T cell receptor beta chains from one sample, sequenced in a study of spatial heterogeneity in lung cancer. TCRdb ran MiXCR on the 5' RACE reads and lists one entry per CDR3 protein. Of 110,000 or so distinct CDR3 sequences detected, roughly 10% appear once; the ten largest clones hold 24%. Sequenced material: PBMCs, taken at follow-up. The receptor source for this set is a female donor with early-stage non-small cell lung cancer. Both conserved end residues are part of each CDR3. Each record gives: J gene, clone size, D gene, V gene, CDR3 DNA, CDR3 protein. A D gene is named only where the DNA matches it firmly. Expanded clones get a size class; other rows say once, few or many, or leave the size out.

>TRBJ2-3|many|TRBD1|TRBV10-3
TGTGCCATCAGTGAGTCCCCCGGGACAGGGATAGATACGCAGTATTTT
CAISESPGTGIDTQYF
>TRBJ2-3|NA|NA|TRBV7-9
TGTGCCAGCAGCCCAAGCGTGATTAGCACAGATACGCAGTATTTT
CASSPSVISTDTQYF
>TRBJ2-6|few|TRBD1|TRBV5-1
TGCGCCAGCAGCTGGCTACAGGGGGTGAGGTCTGGGGCCAACGTCCTGACTTTC
CASSWLQGVRSGANVLTF
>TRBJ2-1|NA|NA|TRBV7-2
TGTGCCAGCAGCTTCTCTCCTGGTGAGCAGTTCTTC
CASSFSPGEQFF
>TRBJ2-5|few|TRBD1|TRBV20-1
TGCAGTGCTAGAGTTAGGGGGCGAGAGACCCAGTACTTC
CSARVRGRETQYF
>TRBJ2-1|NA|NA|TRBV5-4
TGTGCCAGCAGCTCCGACCCCAGGGACAACAATGAGCAGTTCTTC
CASSSDPRDNNEQFF
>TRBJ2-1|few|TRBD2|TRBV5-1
TGCGCCAGCAGCATAGGACTAGCGAGCTCCTACAATGAGCAGTTCTTC
CASSIGLASSYNEQFF
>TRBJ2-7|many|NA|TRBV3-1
TGTGCCAGCGCGACAAGCTCCTACGAGCAGTACTTC
CASATSSYEQYF
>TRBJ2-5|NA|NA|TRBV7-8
TGTGCCAGCAGCTTAGGCGGTAGCGGAGGTCCAGAGACCCAGTACTTC
CASSLGGSGGPETQYF
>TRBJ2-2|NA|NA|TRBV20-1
TGCAGTGCTAGGGGGCTGCGACGCGGGGAGCTGTTTTTT
CSARGLRRGELFF
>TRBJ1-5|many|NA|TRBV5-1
TGCGCCAGCAGCTGGGACGGAGGCCAGCCCCAGCATTTT
CASSWDGGQPQHF
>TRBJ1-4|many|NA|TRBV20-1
TGCAGTGCTAGAGAGTCAGGGGTAGCGAATGAAAAACTGTTTTTT
CSARESGVANEKLFF
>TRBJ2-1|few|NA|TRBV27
TGTGCCAGCAGTGGGGTTAGCGCCTACAATGAGCAGTTCTTC
CASSGVSAYNEQFF
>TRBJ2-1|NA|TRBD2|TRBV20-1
TGCAGTGCTAGAGTGCCGGGACTAGCTCACCATGAGCAGTTCTTC
CSARVPGLAHHEQFF
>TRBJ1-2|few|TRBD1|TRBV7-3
TGTGCCAGCAGCTTAAACGGGAGACAGGGAGCGAGCTACACCTTC
CASSLNGRQGASYTF
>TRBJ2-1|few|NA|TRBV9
TGTGCCAGCAGCGACCAGGCTAGCTCCTACAATGAGCAGTTCTTC
CASSDQASSYNEQFF